This entry lists 28 T cell receptor beta chains sequenced from one sample in a study of identical twins. TCRdb processed the 5' RACE reads anew with MiXCR; each CDR3 protein has one entry. The sample includes 200,000 to 250,000 distinct CDR3 sequences, 7.5% seen only once; the top ten take less than 2%. The data also belong to a second study, concerning yellow fever vaccine responses in identical twins.

Sample: memory (CD45RO+) T cells sorted from blood. The origin of the receptors is a woman younger than 35 in good health.

This clonotype appeared many times. The chain combines TRBV12-3 or TRBV12-4 with TRBJ2-1; 8 bases are a match to TRBD2. V dropped 5 bases and J dropped 6; count of bases not matched to a gene: 9. This CDR3 is 15 amino acids long. CDR3 protein: CASSLGTSRSNEQFF. The CDR3 nucleotides read TGTGCCAGCAGTCTTGGGACTAGTCGGTCCAATGAGCAGTTCTTC.

The V gene is TRBV20-1, the J gene TRBJ1-4; D is unresolved. V was trimmed by 3 bases and J by 4 bases, leaving 6 bases between them. Germline loops: CDR1 DFQATT, CDR2 SNEGSKA (reference sequence). The CDR3 spans 12 residues. As DNA, the CDR3 is TGCAGTGCTAGTGACCTTAATGAAAAACTGTTTTTT. Translation: CSASDLNEKLFF.

In this sample, this clonotype turned up many times. V is TRBV11-2 and J is TRBJ2-5; D remains ambiguous. Trimming took 5 bases from V and 3 from J, leaving 16 bases between them. The CDR3 spans 15 residues. CDR1 is SGHAT, CDR2 FQNNGV, per germline. CDR3: CASSKTLGLEETQYF. CDR3 DNA: TGTGCCAGCAGCAAAACGCTTGGCTTAGAAGAGACCCAGTACTTC. The whole variable domain, remainder taken from reference TRBV11-2 and TRBJ2-5, is EAGVAQSPRYKIIEKRQSVAFWCNPISGHATLYWYQQILGQGPKLLIQFQNNGVVDDSQLPKDRFSAERLKGVDSTLKIQPAKLEDSAVYLCASSKTLGLEETQYFGPGTRLLVL.

This clonotype was recorded a few times. The chain uses TRBV7-6 and TRBJ2-7; no definite D call. The V gene's germline CDR1 is SGHVS and CDR2 FNYEAQ. The V gene lost 5 bases and the J gene lost 0 bases, with 14 bases spanning the gap. The CDR3 has 15 amino acids. In DNA form, the CDR3 reads TGTGCCAGCAGCCCAGCCGGGCAGAGCTCCTACGAGCAGTACTTC. This codes for CASSPAGQSSYEQYF.

Many counts were recorded for this clonotype. The chain couples TRBV27 to TRBJ2-4; D might be TRBD1 or TRBD2, each matching 5 bases. This CDR3 region has 13 residues. In germline, CDR1 is MNHEY, CDR2 SMNVEV (reference sequence). Trimming took off 2 bases at V and 7 bases at J, with 9 bases between the two ends. The CDR3 protein is CASSLAGGNIQYF. In DNA form, the CDR3 reads TGTGCCAGCAGTTTAGCTGGGGGTAACATTCAGTACTTC.

V is TRBV20-1 and J is TRBJ2-4; D is perhaps TRBD1 (5 bases). This CDR3 has 15 residues. V shed 2 bases and J shed 3 bases, with 14 bases lying between them. The germline CDR1 and CDR2 sequences are DFQATT and SNEGSKA (reference sequence). CDR3 loop: CSARNKTVSKNIQYF. Here the CDR3 DNA reads TGCAGTGCTAGAAACAAGACAGTTAGCAAAAACATTCAGTACTTC.

This clonotype has a count of ten or more. The J gene is TRBJ2-3, the V gene TRBV10-3, with 7 bases identical to TRBD2. Germline CDR1 reads ENHRY; CDR2 reads SYGVKD. This CDR3 region has 15 residues. After removal of 2 bases from V and 4 bases from J, the junction contained 6 bases not matched to a gene. CDR3 DNA: TGTGCCATCAGTGAGCGTACTAGCGACGCAGATACGCAGTATTTT. Its protein product is CAISERTSDADTQYF.

This clonotype came up a few times. The rearrangement uses TRBV20-1 and TRBJ2-1, with TRBD1 identical over 9 bases. The CDR3 contains 20 residues. CDR1 and CDR2 from the germline V gene are DFQATT and SNEGSKA (reference sequence). After removal of 1 base from V and 6 bases from J, the junction contained 22 bases not matched to a gene. CDR3 DNA sequence: TGCAGTGCTAGAGCGCAGGGTACAGGGGGCTCTTTGAGACTCTTCAATGAGCAGTTCTTC. It yields the protein CSARAQGTGGSLRLFNEQFF.

This clonotype was detected a few times. The chain carries TRBV2 and TRBJ1-1; 8 bases match TRBD1. There are 16 residues in the CDR3. The germline V gene has CDR1 SNHLY and CDR2 FYNNEI. V was pared by 4 bases and J by 3 bases, with 10 bases of the junction left unmatched. CDR3 DNA sequence: TGTGCCAGCAGTGCGGGCCCAGGGGGCAGGGACACTGAAGCTTTCTTT. Residues: CASSAGPGGRDTEAFF.

Ten or more counts support this clonotype. V usage is TRBV27 and J usage is TRBJ1-1, with D tentatively TRBD1 (6 bases). The CDR3 covers 17 residues. Germline-derived CDR1 and CDR2 are MNHEY and SMNVEV (reference sequence). Trimming shortened V by 7 bases and J by 1 base, and 22 bases separated the two germline ends. The CDR3 loop is CASKATYIGGRNTEAFF. The CDR3 nucleotides read TGTGCCAGCAAAGCGACATACATCGGGGGGCGGAACACTGAAGCTTTCTTT.

V and J are TRBV7-9 and TRBJ2-3; TRBD2 might be the D (6 bases). CDR1 is SEHNR, CDR2 FQNEAQ, per germline (reference sequence). The CDR3 sequence is 14 residues long. V was cut by 5 bases and J by 1 base, with 10 bases left in between. In DNA form, the CDR3 reads TGTGCCAGCAGCCCCGGGGGTGGCACAGATACGCAGTATTTT. Amino acids: CASSPGGGTDTQYF.

The table lists this clonotype with many counts. This chain joins TRBV6-2 or TRBV6-3 and TRBJ2-3; no definite D call. V was shortened by 0 bases and J by 5 bases, with 9 bases between the two germline ends. CDR1 and CDR2 from the germline V gene are MNHEY and SVGEGT. This CDR3 is built from 14 residues. The CDR3 spells CASSYSTGGDTQYF. The CDR3 region has the DNA TGTGCCAGCAGTTACTCGACGGGCGGAGATACGCAGTATTTT.

This clonotype has just a few counts. The chain couples TRBV7-9 to TRBJ1-5; D is unresolved. The germline CDR1 and CDR2 sequences are SEHNR and FQNEAQ (reference sequence). Trimming cost V 1 base and J 0 bases, with 4 bases left between them. The CDR3 sequence is 14 residues long. The CDR3 loop reads CASSLGFSNQPQHF. In DNA, the CDR3 is TGTGCCAGCAGCTTAGGTTTTAGCAATCAGCCCCAGCATTTT.

This clonotype appeared a few times. The chain recombines TRBV10-3 with TRBJ1-4; possibly TRBD1 for D (5 bases). Trimming cost V 5 bases and J 2 bases, with 12 bases left between them. Per germline, CDR1 ENHRY and CDR2 SYGVKD. This CDR3 has 15 residues. CDR3 coding DNA: TGTGCCATCAGTTCTGGGGGGACGACTAATGAAAAACTGTTTTTT. This sequence encodes CAISSGGTTNEKLFF.

This clonotype was counted between two and nine times. The chain couples TRBV6-1 to TRBJ2-7; 9 bases line up with TRBD1. The CDR3 length is 14 residues. Germline values: CDR1 MNHNS, CDR2 SASEGT. Trimming at V came to 6 bases and at J to 3 bases, leaving 6 bases not matched to a gene. The CDR3 is CASSFAGQGYEQYF. The CDR3 DNA reads TGTGCCAGCAGCTTCGCGGGACAGGGCTACGAGCAGTACTTC.

This chain uses TRBV28 with TRBJ1-5; 8 bases fit TRBD1. Trimming removed 9 bases from V and 5 bases from J; junction bases left unmatched: 9. The CDR3 contains 14 residues. Germline V CDR1 and CDR2: MDHEN, SYDVKM. CDR3 DNA: TGTGCCAGACCCCGGACAGGGACCTATCAGCCCCAGCATTTT. It encodes CARPRTGTYQPQHF.

By share of the sample, this clonotype is medium-sized. The genes are TRBV7-9 and TRBJ1-5, with D unclear. Germline CDR1 and CDR2: SEHNR and FQNEAQ (reference sequence). This CDR3 has 12 residues. V lost 5 bases to trimming and J lost 5 bases, with 7 bases between them. Here the CDR3 DNA reads TGTGCCAGCAGCCCGGGAGATCAGCCCCAGCATTTT. Its protein product is CASSPGDQPQHF. The entire variable domain, with the rest obtained from reference TRBV7-9 and TRBJ1-5, is as follows: DTGVSQNPRHKITKRGQNVTFRCDPISEHNRLYWYRQTLGQGPEFLTYFQNEAQLEKSRLLSDRFSAERPKGSFSTLEIQRTEQGDSAMYLCASSPGDQPQHFGDGTRLSIL.

In its sample, this clonotype was seen a few times. The chain employs TRBV28 and TRBJ2-7, with D possibly matching TRBD2 (7 bases). V gave up 3 bases and J gave up 7 bases, with 22 bases separating them. The CDR3 loop spans 16 amino acids. Germline CDR1 is MDHEN and CDR2 is SYDVKM. The CDR3 here is CASSLGGGGLPGEQYF. CDR3 sequence (DNA): TGTGCCAGCAGTTTGGGTGGGGGGGGCCTCCCCGGGGAGCAGTACTTC.

This clonotype occurred a few times. V is TRBV20-1 and J is TRBJ2-3, with 11 nucleotides matching TRBD2. The V gene's germline CDR1 is DFQATT and CDR2 SNEGSKA (reference sequence). Trimming removed 5 bases from V and 4 bases from J; junction bases left unmatched: 5. The CDR3 loop spans 14 amino acids. In DNA form, the CDR3 reads TGCAGTGCTTGGGATAGCGGGGGGGCAGATACGCAGTATTTT. Its translation: CSAWDSGGADTQYF.

This clonotype was counted a few times. The chain joins TRBV28 to TRBJ2-6; TRBD2 is a possible D gene (6 bases). The ends were cut back, 1 base at V and 4 bases at J, with 8 bases in the middle. This CDR3 comprises 15 residues. The V gene's germline CDR1 is MDHEN and CDR2 SYDVKM. CDR3 sequence reads: CASSLSGEGANVLTF. In DNA, the CDR3 is TGTGCCAGCAGTTTATCGGGGGAAGGGGCCAACGTCCTGACTTTC.

V usage is TRBV7-2 and J usage is TRBJ2-7; D gene unclear. This CDR3 region has 13 residues. Germline V gene lookup returns CDR1 SGHTA and CDR2 FQGNSA. The V gene lost 4 bases and the J gene lost 4 bases, with 11 bases spanning the gap. Written as DNA, the CDR3 is TGTGCCAGCAGCTCCTCGGACCGTTACGAGCAGTACTTC. This codes for CASSSSDRYEQYF.

This clonotype was observed at least ten times. The chain is built from TRBV12-3 or TRBV12-4 and TRBJ1-1, with TRBD1 identical over 8 bases. With 5 bases clipped from V and 6 bases from J, the junction kept 8 bases outside the gene matches. The CDR3 extends over 14 amino acids. This CDR3 reads CASSAGTGRAEAFF. The CDR3 DNA is TGTGCCAGCAGTGCGGGGACAGGTAGGGCTGAAGCTTTCTTT.

This clonotype was found a few times. This chain joins TRBV18 and TRBJ2-3; TRBD2 matches 7 bases. The CDR3 contains 16 residues. The trim removed 3 bases at V and 4 bases at J, leaving 10 bases unmatched. Per the germline V gene, CDR1 is KGHSH and CDR2 is LQKENI. CDR3 residues: CASSPLDGGSADTQYF. CDR3 bases: TGTGCCAGCTCACCTCTTGACGGGGGGTCCGCAGATACGCAGTATTTT.

This clonotype has at least ten counts. The J gene is TRBJ2-1, the V gene TRBV2; 8 bases match TRBD2. CDR1 is SNHLY, CDR2 FYNNEI, per germline. V dropped 6 bases and J dropped 2; count of bases not matched to a gene: 9. This CDR3 spans 16 amino acids. The CDR3 loop is CASRLSGSLTYNEQFF. CDR3 DNA sequence: TGTGCCAGCAGGCTCAGCGGGAGCCTCACCTACAATGAGCAGTTCTTC.

This clonotype was seen repeatedly, ten times or more. The rearrangement joins TRBV7-8 to TRBJ2-1, with D unresolved. Trimming cost V 6 bases and J 3 bases, with 15 bases left between them. CDR3 length equals 15 residues. CDR1 and CDR2 from the germline V gene are SGHVS and FQNEAQ. CDR3 sequence reads: CASRPRFGGYNEQFF. Here the CDR3 DNA reads TGTGCCAGCAGACCTCGATTCGGCGGCTACAATGAGCAGTTCTTC.

A remark on this clonotype: Given a much more abundant clone one base away, this may be a read error. The CDR3, as DNA: TGTGCCAGCAGCCCACCTAATCCGTCTAAGAAGTACTTC. This sequence encodes CASSPPNPSKKYF. The rearrangement uses TRBV7-2 and TRBJ2-7; D call uncertain. V was clipped by 5 bases and J by 11 bases, with 19 bases between them. Germline V gives CDR1 SGHTA, CDR2 FQGNSA. The CDR3 is 13 amino acids. Full variable domain (outside the CDR3, taken from reference TRBV7-2 and TRBJ2-7): GAGVSQSPSNKVTEKGKDVELRCDPISGHTALYWYRQSLGQGLEFLIYFQGNSAPDKSGLPSDRFSAERTGGSVSTLTIQRTQQEDSAVYLCASSPPNPSKKYFGPGTRLTVT.

In this sample, this clonotype turned up a few times. This sequence joins TRBV20-1 and TRBJ2-3, with a tentative D call TRBD1 (5 bases). This CDR3 contains 15 residues. CDR1 DFQATT and CDR2 SNEGSKA come from the germline V gene (reference sequence). V was shortened by 6 bases and J by 1 base, with 17 bases between the two germline ends. CDR3 nucleotides: TGCAGTGCCCCGCCACAGGATGCAGGCACAGATACGCAGTATTTT. Amino acid sequence: CSAPPQDAGTDTQYF.

This clonotype was observed a few times. This sequence joins TRBV6-2 or TRBV6-3 and TRBJ2-1; 9 bases match TRBD2. V was clipped by 6 bases and J by 9 bases; unmatched bases: 12. The CDR3 runs to 15 residues. CDR1 and CDR2 (germline): MNHEY, SVGEGT. DNA for the CDR3: TGTGCCAGCAGGGGCGCTAGCGGGATAGGTTCTGAGCAGTTCTTC. The encoded protein is CASRGASGIGSEQFF.